This T cell receptor (beta chain) was retrieved from a study of cytomegalovirus exposure and HLA in healthy donors. Comments on this clone: The antigen is not known.

Germline V gene data show CDR1 as SGHVS and CDR2 as FNYEAQ. The CDR3 is made up of 16 amino acids. Trimming pared 5 bases from V and 2 bases from J, leaving 16 bases between. Overall study findings and caveats: Most observed TCR sequences were rare, whereas some public TCRs were detected in many donors.

The PCR employed 60 Vbeta primers together with 13 Jbeta primers. Sequenced by immunoSEQ multiplex PCR; TCRdb stores in-frame clones only, minus some. Among tens of thousands of clones, around 75% were seen once, and the ten largest hold 45% to 60%. The sample was PBMCs. The TCR originated in a man aged 50 or older in good health and CMV-seropositive. The chain is built from TRBV7-6 and TRBJ1-5, with D possibly TRBD1 on 6 matching bases. CDR3 nucleotide sequence: TGTGCCAGCAGCCCGGAAACAGGGCGGGGCAATCAGCCCCAGCATTTT. Its protein product is CASSPETGRGNQPQHF.